The 6 T cell receptor beta chains given below trace back to one sample, sequenced in a study of long-term antiretroviral therapy in people with HIV. At survey level, the immunoSEQ assay was run in its v3.0 version. Assay used: immunoSEQ multiplex PCR; TCRdb lists only in-frame clones, some missing. The data show 34,000 or so clones, about 80% seen once. Sequencing was performed on unsorted PBMCs, taken 0.6 years after starting antiretroviral therapy. These receptors came from a man between 18 and 29 years old with HIV.

This rearrangement joins TRBV30 to TRBJ2-5; D gene ambiguous. This CDR3 region has 13 residues. V shed 0 bases and J shed 1 base, with 6 bases lying between them. Per germline, CDR1 GTSNPN and CDR2 SVGIG (reference sequence). DNA of the CDR3: TGTGCCTGGAGTGTACGCAGCCAAGAGACCCAGTACTTC. Translated, it gives CAWSVRSQETQYF.

V gene TRBV29-1 combines with J gene TRBJ2-1, with 7 bases identical to TRBD2. With 4 bases clipped from V and 7 bases from J, the junction kept 13 bases outside the gene matches. Germline CDR1 and CDR2: SQVTM and ANQGSEA. This CDR3 spans 15 amino acids. CDR3 residues: CSVGSSAGRVNEQFF. In DNA, the CDR3 is TGCAGCGTTGGTTCCTCAGCGGGAAGAGTTAATGAGCAGTTCTTC.

The table lists this clone with a count of one. This rearrangement joins TRBV7-9 to TRBJ2-3; D is undetermined. Germline V gene sequence: CDR1 SEHNR, CDR2 FQNEAQ (reference sequence). The CDR3 is 12 amino acids. V was clipped by 3 bases and J by 1 base, with 2 bases between them. CDR3 nucleotide sequence: TGTGCCAGCAGCTTTGGCACAGATACGCAGTATTTT. Translating gives CASSFGTDTQYF.

V gene TRBV6-1 combines with J gene TRBJ2-7; TRBD1 is a possible D gene (6 bases). Between the trimmed V and J ends, which lost 5 bases and 6 bases, there was a span of 17 bases. Looked up from germline, CDR1 is MNHNS and CDR2 is SASEGT. The CDR3 has 14 amino acids. The CDR3 region has the DNA TGTGCCAGCAGTCGAGGGGGAGCCCCCGGCGAGCAGTACTTC. It yields the protein CASSRGGAPGEQYF.

This rearrangement joins TRBV11-3 to TRBJ2-7; D gene uncertain. The CDR3 length is 13 residues. Trimming took off 4 bases at V and 3 bases at J, with 10 bases between the two ends. CDR1 is SGHNT, CDR2 YENEEA, per germline. The CDR3 DNA follows: TGTGCCAGCAGCTACGCAAAGGGCTACGAGCAGTACTTC. Its protein is CASSYAKGYEQYF. Filled out from reference TRBV11-3 and TRBJ2-7, the complete variable domain reads EAGVVQSPRYKIIEKKQPVAFWCNPISGHNTLYWYLQNLGQGPELLIRYENEEAVDDSQLPKDRFSAERLKGVDSTLKIQPAELGDSAVYLCASSYAKGYEQYFGPGTRLTVT.

The rearrangement joins TRBV5-4 to TRBJ1-5; D uncertain. The germline CDR1 and CDR2 sequences are SGHNT and YYREEE (reference sequence). V lost 2 bases, J lost 0 bases, and 6 bases lay in between. The CDR3 loop spans 14 amino acids. CDR3 DNA: TGTGCCAGCAGCTTTGTTTATAGCAATCAGCCCCAGCATTTT. This sequence encodes CASSFVYSNQPQHF.